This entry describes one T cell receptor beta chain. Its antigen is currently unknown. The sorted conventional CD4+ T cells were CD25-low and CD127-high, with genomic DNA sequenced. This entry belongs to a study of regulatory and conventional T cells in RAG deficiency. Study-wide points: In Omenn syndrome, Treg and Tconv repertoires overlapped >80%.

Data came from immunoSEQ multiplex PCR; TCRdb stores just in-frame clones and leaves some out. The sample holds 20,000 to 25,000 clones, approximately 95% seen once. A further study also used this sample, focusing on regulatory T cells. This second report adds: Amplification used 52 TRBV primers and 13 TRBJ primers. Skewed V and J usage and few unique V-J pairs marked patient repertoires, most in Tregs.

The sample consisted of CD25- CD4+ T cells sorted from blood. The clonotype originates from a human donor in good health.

CDR3 protein: CASSAGLAGADTQYF. DNA for the CDR3: TGTGCCAGCAGCGCGGGACTAGCGGGCGCAGATACGCAGTATTTT. The chain recombines TRBV9 with TRBJ2-3; 12 nucleotides align to TRBD2. With 3 bases clipped from V and 4 bases from J, the junction kept 3 bases outside the gene matches. This CDR3 is built from 15 residues. The germline V gene has CDR1 SGDLS and CDR2 YYNGEE. The full variable domain, in which reference TRBV9 and TRBJ2-3 provide the parts outside the CDR3, is DSGVTQTPKHLITATGQRVTLRCSPRSGDLSVYWYQQSLDQGLQFLIQYYNGEERAKGNILERFSAQQFPDLHSELNLSSLELGDSALYFCASSAGLAGADTQYFGPGTRLTVL.